This T cell receptor (beta chain) was sequenced during a study of CD8 T cells in ankylosing spondylitis. Quantitative barcoded 5'-RACE was used to prepare TCR beta libraries. TCRdb called the 5' RACE reads again in MiXCR, with one record for every CDR3 protein. In the table there are 90,000 to 120,000 distinct CDR3 sequences, around 24% of which are singletons. Germline CDR1 reads LGHDT; CDR2 reads YNNKEL (reference sequence). The CDR3 contains 14 residues. The V end lost 10 bases, the J end lost 0 bases, and 15 bases lay between the germline ends. On this clonotype itself: Its antigen is unidentified.

Whole-study findings and limits: Seemingly characteristic of ankylosing spondylitis blood was a TCR beta motif consisting of about 8 highly homologous variants. Clones linked to the disease showed a CD8+ phenotype. They occurred at relatively low frequencies in peripheral blood. Reportedly, matched ankylosing spondylitis synovial fluid was significantly enriched for disease-linked clones.

Sequences were obtained from synovial fluid, either unsorted or a sorted T cell fraction (not recorded which). V is TRBV3-1 and J is TRBJ1-2; D not certain. The clonotype was recovered from a male donor with ankylosing spondylitis. This chain's CDR3 is CATAQQASNYGYTF. CDR3 nucleotides: TGTGCCACCGCCCAGCAGGCATCTAACTATGGCTACACCTTC. The full variable domain, in which reference TRBV3-1 and TRBJ1-2 provide the parts outside the CDR3, is DTAVSQTPKYLVTQMGNDKSIKCEQNLGHDTMYWYKQDSKKFLKIMFSYNNKELIINETVPNRFSPKSPDKAHLNLHINSLELGDSAVYFCATAQQASNYGYTFGSGTRLTVV.